The 15 T cell receptor beta chains below all came from one sample that was sequenced in a study of blood T cell repertoires in COVID-19. Libraries were prepared by immunoSEQ multiplex PCR; TCRdb keeps only in-frame clonotypes and omits some of them. The repertoire holds about 250,000 clones, with around nine tenths as singletons. What was sequenced was peripheral blood. The receptors originated from an older woman who had recovered from COVID-19.

V usage is TRBV4-2 and J usage is TRBJ1-2, with D hard to call. V lost 2 bases and J lost 2, with 6 bases in between. There are 13 residues in the CDR3. Germline V gives CDR1 LGHNA, CDR2 YNFKEQ. Here the CDR3 DNA reads TGTGCCAGCAGCCAATCACAAAACTATGGCTACACCTTC. Amino acid sequence: CASSQSQNYGYTF.

The chain carries TRBV18 and TRBJ1-4; D is ambiguous. This CDR3 is 17 amino acids long. V dropped 2 bases and J dropped 7 bases, with 20 bases sitting between them. Germline values: CDR1 KGHSH, CDR2 LQKENI. The CDR3: CASSPSEAMVAAEKLFF. The CDR3 DNA reads TGTGCCAGCTCACCATCTGAGGCAATGGTTGCAGCTGAAAAACTGTTTTTT.

The J gene is TRBJ2-7, the V gene TRBV2, with TRBD2 as a possible D gene (5 bases). The V gene lost 7 bases and the J gene lost 1 base, with 11 bases spanning the gap. Germline CDR1 and CDR2: SNHLY and FYNNEI. The CDR3 is 13 residues long. CDR3 sequence (DNA): TGTGCCAGCATCGAGGGTGAATCCTACGAGCAGTACTTC. It translates to CASIEGESYEQYF.

J is TRBJ2-1 and V is TRBV5-1, with 12 bases aligning to TRBD2. The V segment lost 0 bases and the J segment 8 bases; nucleotides outside the gene matches: 9. There are 17 residues in the CDR3. Germline lookup yields CDR1 SGHRS and CDR2 YFSETQ. The CDR3 protein is CASSLGLLAGGPDEQFF. The CDR3 DNA follows: TGCGCCAGCAGCTTGGGGTTACTAGCGGGGGGCCCCGATGAGCAGTTCTTC.

The rearrangement uses TRBV5-6 and TRBJ1-1; D is uncertain. Per the germline V gene, CDR1 is SGHDT and CDR2 is YYEEEE. Trimming removed 2 bases at V and 7 bases at J, with 9 bases between. The CDR3 consists of 12 residues. DNA of the CDR3: TGTGCCAGCAGCTTCAGAGGTCGTGAAGCTTTCTTT. Protein product: CASSFRGREAFF.

This clone was counted between two and nine times. CDR3 loop: CASSQVGLFYGYTF. Here the CDR3 DNA reads TGTGCCAGCAGCCAAGTCGGACTGTTCTATGGCTACACCTTC. The gene calls are TRBV4-2 and TRBJ1-2; D ambiguous. Trimming removed 1 base at V and 4 bases at J, with 10 bases between. CDR3 length: 14 amino acids. CDR1 and CDR2 from the germline V gene are LGHNA and YNFKEQ.

The chain links TRBV6-5 to TRBJ1-1; the D gene is possibly TRBD1 (6 bases). The CDR3 is made up of 15 amino acids. Germline-derived CDR1 and CDR2 are MNHEY and SVGAGI. The ends were cut back, 0 bases at V and 1 base at J, with 9 bases in the middle. CDR3 amino acids: CASSYSWTANTEAFF. In DNA form, the CDR3 reads TGTGCCAGCAGTTACTCGTGGACAGCGAACACTGAAGCTTTCTTT.

The V call is TRBV3-1 (or the pseudogene TRBV3-2), the J call TRBJ2-7, with D tentatively TRBD1 (5 bases). Trimming took off 0 bases at V and 6 bases at J, with 15 bases between the two ends. Germline CDR1 and CDR2: LGHDT and YNNKEL (reference sequence). There are 15 residues in the CDR3. CDR3 protein: CASSQEAGIQSEQYF. DNA of the CDR3: TGTGCCAGCAGCCAAGAAGCAGGGATCCAGAGCGAGCAGTACTTC.

J is TRBJ1-2 and V is TRBV19; D might be TRBD1 (6 bases). Germline assignment: CDR1 LNHDA and CDR2 SQIVND (reference sequence). The CDR3 is 17 residues long. Trimming removed 10 bases from V and 1 base from J, with 25 bases in between. This CDR3 reads CATKGNRALEGNYGYTF. As DNA, the CDR3 is TGTGCCACTAAAGGGAACAGGGCCTTGGAAGGTAACTATGGCTACACCTTC.

The V and J genes are TRBV27 and TRBJ1-1; tentative D call: TRBD1 (6 bases). The CDR3 totals 13 residues. The germline V gene encodes CDR1 MNHEY and CDR2 SMNVEV (reference sequence). Deletions cut 5 bases from V and 11 bases from J, with 18 bases between. CDR3 loop: CASSTGTILGAFF. The CDR3 coding sequence is TGTGCCAGCAGTACCGGGACAATACTAGGGGCTTTCTTT.

The genes are TRBV3-1 (or the pseudogene TRBV3-2) and TRBJ1-1, with a possible D match to TRBD1 (6 bases). The CDR3 is 14 amino acids. Germline V gene lookup returns CDR1 LGHDT and CDR2 YNNKEL (reference sequence). Trimming cost V 2 bases and J 0 bases, with 7 bases left between them. CDR3 DNA: TGTGCCAGCAGCCAAACAGGGCTGAACACTGAAGCTTTCTTT. Its protein is CASSQTGLNTEAFF.

The chain carries TRBV7-9 and TRBJ2-2, with a possible D match to TRBD1 (5 bases). Trimming stripped 4 bases from V and 0 bases from J, with 18 bases between. The CDR3 loop spans 18 amino acids. Germline V gene lookup returns CDR1 SEHNR and CDR2 FQNEAQ (reference sequence). The CDR3 DNA is TGTGCCAGCAGCTCACCCGATAATTTAGGGGCGAACACCGGGGAGCTGTTTTTT. It specifies CASSSPDNLGANTGELFF.

The chain joins TRBV5-1 to TRBJ2-5, with TRBD2 identical over 12 bases. The germline gives CDR1 SGHRS, CDR2 YFSETQ. The ends lost 3 bases at V and 2 bases at J; junction bases unmatched: 5. The CDR3 length is 16 residues. The CDR3 reads CASSSLLAGGQETQYF. CDR3 nucleotides: TGCGCCAGCAGCTCGCTACTAGCGGGAGGACAAGAGACCCAGTACTTC.

J is TRBJ2-2 and V is TRBV7-3; D may be TRBD1 (5 bases). The V end lost 8 bases, the J end lost 6 bases, and 13 bases lay between the germline ends. The germline V gene encodes CDR1 SGHTA and CDR2 FQGTGA. The CDR3 length is 13 residues. The CDR3 DNA is TGTGCCAGCTCCCTAGGGGAAGCCGGGGAGCTGTTTTTT. Protein: CASSLGEAGELFF.

V gene TRBV5-1 combines with J gene TRBJ2-2, with TRBD1 matching 10 bases. The CDR3 loop spans 16 amino acids. Germline CDR1 reads SGHRS; CDR2 reads YFSETQ. The V gene end was trimmed by 0 bases and the J gene end by 6 bases; junction bases not matched to a gene: 5. CDR3 sequence: CASSLVGTGAPGELFF. The DNA of the CDR3 is TGCGCCAGCAGCTTGGTCGGGACAGGGGCCCCCGGGGAGCTGTTTTTT.